This section outlines one T cell receptor (beta chain) sequence together with its context. These data originate in a study of blood T cell repertoires in COVID-19. About the research overall: Italy, Spain and the United States were the sources of the convalescent and acute COVID-19 samples. T cells, B-cell-depleted T cells, or PBMCs provided the cDNA or gDNA that served as material.

In the original processing: Estimation of nucleated cell counts relied on the amplification of reference gene primers. Data came from immunoSEQ multiplex PCR; TCRdb stores just in-frame clones and leaves some out. D and trimming were read from the DNA, whereas the V and J calls and clone size are those reported in that table. Of about 120,000 clones listed, approximately 90% were seen once; the top ten hold roughly 2.2%. From germline, CDR1 is SEHNR and CDR2 FQNEAQ (reference sequence). V dropped 5 bases and J dropped 0 bases, with 16 bases sitting between them. CDR3 length: 16 residues. This receptor was taken from a woman between 50 and 59 years old with acute or convalescent COVID-19. Sample: peripheral blood. The chain carries TRBV7-9 and TRBJ1-2; no definite D call. The CDR3 region has the DNA TGTGCCAGCAGCCTCGCCTTGACGGGATCTAACTATGGCTACACCTTC. Its protein is CASSLALTGSNYGYTF.